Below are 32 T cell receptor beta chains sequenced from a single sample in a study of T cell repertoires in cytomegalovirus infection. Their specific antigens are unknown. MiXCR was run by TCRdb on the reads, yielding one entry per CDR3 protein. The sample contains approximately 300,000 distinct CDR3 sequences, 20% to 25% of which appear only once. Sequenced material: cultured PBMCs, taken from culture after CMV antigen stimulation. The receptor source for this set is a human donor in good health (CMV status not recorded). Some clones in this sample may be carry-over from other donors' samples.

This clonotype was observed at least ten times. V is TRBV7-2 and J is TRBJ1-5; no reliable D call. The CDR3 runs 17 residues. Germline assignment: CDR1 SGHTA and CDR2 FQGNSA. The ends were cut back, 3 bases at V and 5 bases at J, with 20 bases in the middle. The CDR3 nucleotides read TGTGCCAGCAGCTTCTTCTCGGCGCCACTAGGCTATCAGCCCCAGCATTTT. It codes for CASSFFSAPLGYQPQHF.

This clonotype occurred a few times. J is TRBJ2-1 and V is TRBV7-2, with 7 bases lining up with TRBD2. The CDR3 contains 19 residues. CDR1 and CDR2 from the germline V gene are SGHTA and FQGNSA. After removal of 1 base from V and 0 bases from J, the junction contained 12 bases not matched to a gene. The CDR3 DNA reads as TGTGCCAGCAGCTTAGGACGGGCTAGCGGTTTAAGCTCCTACAATGAGCAGTTCTTC. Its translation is CASSLGRASGLSSYNEQFF.

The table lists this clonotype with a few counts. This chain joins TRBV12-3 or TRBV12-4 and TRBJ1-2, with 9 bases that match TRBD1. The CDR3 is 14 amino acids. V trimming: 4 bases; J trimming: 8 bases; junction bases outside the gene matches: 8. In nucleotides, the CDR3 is TGTGCCAGCAGTTCCGGGATGACAGGGGGAGGCTACACCTTC. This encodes CASSSGMTGGGYTF.

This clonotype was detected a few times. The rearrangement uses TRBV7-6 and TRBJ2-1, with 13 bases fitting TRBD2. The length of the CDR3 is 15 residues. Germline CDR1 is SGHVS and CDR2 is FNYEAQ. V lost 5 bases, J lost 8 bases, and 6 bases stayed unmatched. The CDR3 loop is CASSPGTSGTYEQFF. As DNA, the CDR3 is TGTGCCAGCAGCCCTGGGACTAGCGGGACCTATGAGCAGTTCTTC.

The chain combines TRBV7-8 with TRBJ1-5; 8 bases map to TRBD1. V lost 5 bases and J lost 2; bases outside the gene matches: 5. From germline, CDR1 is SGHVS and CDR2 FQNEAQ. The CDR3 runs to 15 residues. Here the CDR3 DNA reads TGTGCCAGCAGCCCCAGGGGGCAGGGCAATCAGCCCCAGCATTTT. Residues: CASSPRGQGNQPQHF.

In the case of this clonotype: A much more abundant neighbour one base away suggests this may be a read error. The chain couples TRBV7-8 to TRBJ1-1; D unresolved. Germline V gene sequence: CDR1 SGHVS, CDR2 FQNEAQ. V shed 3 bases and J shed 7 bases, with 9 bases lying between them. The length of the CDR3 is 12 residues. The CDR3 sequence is CASSLARNEAFF. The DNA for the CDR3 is TGTGCCAGCAGCTTGGCTCGGAATGAAGCTTTCTTT.

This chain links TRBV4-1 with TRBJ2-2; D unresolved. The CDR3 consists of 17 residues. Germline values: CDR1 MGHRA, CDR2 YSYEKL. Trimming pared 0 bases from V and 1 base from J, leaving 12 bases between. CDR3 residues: CASSQESNTMNTGELFF. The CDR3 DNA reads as TGCGCCAGCAGCCAAGAATCGAACACGATGAACACCGGGGAGCTGTTTTTT.

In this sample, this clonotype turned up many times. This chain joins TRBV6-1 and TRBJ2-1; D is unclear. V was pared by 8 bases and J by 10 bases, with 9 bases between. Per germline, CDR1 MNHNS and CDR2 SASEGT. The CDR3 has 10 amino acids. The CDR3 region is CASYREEQFF. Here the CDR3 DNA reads TGTGCCAGCTATAGAGAAGAGCAGTTCTTC.

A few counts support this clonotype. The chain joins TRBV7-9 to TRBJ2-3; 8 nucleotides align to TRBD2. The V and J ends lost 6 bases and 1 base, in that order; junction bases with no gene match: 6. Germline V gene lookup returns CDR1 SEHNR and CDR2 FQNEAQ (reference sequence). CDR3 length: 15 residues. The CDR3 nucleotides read TGTGCCAGCAGACGTACTAGCGGAGGCACAGATACGCAGTATTTT. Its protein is CASRRTSGGTDTQYF.

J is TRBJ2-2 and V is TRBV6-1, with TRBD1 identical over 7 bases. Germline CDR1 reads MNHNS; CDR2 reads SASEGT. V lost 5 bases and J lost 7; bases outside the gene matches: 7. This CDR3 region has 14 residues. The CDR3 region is CASSTTGMFGELFF. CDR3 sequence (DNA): TGTGCCAGCAGTACGACAGGGATGTTCGGGGAGCTGTTTTTT.

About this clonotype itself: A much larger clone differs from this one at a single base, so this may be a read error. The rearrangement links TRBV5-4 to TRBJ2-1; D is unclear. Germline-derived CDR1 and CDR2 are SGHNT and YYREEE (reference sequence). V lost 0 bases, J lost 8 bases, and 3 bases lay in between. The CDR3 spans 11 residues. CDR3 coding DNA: TGTGCCAGCAGCTTGGAGCATGAGCAGTTCTTC. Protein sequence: CASSLEHEQFF.

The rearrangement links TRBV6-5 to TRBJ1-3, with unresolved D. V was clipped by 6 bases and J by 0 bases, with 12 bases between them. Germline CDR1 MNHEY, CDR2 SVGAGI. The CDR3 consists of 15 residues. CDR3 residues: CASRSQTVSGNTIYF. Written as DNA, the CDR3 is TGTGCCAGCAGGTCCCAGACGGTCTCTGGAAACACCATATATTTT.

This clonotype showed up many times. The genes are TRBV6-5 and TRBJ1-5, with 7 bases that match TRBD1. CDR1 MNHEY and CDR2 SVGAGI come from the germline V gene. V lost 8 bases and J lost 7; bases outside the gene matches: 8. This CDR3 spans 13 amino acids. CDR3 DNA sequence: TGTGCCAGCGCTCGACAGGGCGGGCAGCCCCAGCATTTT. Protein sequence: CASARQGGQPQHF.

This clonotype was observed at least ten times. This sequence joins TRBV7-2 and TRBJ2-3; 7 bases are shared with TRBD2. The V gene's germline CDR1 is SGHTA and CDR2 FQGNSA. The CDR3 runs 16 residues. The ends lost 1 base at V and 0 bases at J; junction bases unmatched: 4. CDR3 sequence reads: CASSLGPAGSTDTQYF. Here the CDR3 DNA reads TGTGCCAGCAGCTTAGGACCAGCGGGGAGCACAGATACGCAGTATTTT. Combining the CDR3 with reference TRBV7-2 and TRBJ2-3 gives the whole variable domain GAGVSQSPSNKVTEKGKDVELRCDPISGHTALYWYRQSLGQGLEFLIYFQGNSAPDKSGLPSDRFSAERTGGSVSTLTIQRTQQEDSAVYLCASSLGPAGSTDTQYFGPGTRLTVL.

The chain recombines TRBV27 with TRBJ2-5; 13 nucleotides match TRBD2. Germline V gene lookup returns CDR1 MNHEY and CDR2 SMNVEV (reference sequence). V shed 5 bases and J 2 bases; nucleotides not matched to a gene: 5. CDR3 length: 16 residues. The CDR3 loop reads CASSTGTSGEQETQYF. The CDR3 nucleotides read TGTGCCAGCAGTACTGGGACTAGCGGGGAGCAAGAGACCCAGTACTTC.

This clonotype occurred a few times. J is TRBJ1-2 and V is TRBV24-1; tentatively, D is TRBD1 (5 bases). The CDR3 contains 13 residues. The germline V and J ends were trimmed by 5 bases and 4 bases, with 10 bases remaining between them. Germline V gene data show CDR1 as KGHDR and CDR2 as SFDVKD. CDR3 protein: CATSGETVYGYTF. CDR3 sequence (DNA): TGTGCCACCAGTGGGGAGACAGTCTATGGCTACACCTTC.

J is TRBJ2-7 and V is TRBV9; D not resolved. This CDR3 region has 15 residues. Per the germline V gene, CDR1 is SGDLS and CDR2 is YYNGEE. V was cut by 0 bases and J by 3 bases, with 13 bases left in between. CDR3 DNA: TGTGCCAGCAGCGTAGGTCCCCTGAGCAGCTACGAGCAGTACTTC. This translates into CASSVGPLSSYEQYF.

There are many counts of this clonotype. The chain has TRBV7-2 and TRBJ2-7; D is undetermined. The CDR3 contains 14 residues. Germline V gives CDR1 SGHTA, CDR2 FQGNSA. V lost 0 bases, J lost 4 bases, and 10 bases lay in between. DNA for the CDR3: TGTGCCAGCAGCTTAGCGGGTCGGTCATACGAGCAGTACTTC. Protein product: CASSLAGRSYEQYF.

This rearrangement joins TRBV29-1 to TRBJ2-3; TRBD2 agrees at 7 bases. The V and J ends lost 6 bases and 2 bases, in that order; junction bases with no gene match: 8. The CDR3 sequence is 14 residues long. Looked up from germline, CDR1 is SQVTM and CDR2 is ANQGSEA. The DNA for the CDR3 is TGCAGCGTCATACGGCTAGCGGTCACAGATACGCAGTATTTT. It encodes CSVIRLAVTDTQYF.

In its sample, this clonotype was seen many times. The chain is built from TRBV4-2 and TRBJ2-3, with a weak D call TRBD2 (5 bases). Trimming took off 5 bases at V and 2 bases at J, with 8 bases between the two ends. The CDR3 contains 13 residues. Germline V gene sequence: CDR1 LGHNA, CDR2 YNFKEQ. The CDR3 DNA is TGTGCCAGCAGCATTAGCGCCACAGATACGCAGTATTTT. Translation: CASSISATDTQYF.

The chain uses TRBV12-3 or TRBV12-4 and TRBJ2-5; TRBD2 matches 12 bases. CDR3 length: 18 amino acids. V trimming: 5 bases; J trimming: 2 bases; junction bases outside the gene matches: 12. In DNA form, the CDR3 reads TGTGCCAGCAGTCCCCGACTAGCGGGAGTCGTGGGGCAAGAGACCCAGTACTTC. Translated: CASSPRLAGVVGQETQYF.

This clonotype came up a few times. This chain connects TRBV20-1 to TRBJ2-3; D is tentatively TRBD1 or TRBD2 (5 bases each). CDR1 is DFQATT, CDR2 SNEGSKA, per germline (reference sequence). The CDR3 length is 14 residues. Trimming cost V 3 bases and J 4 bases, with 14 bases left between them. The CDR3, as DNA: TGCAGTGCTAGGGGAACCCTGGGGGCAGATACGCAGTATTTT. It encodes CSARGTLGADTQYF.

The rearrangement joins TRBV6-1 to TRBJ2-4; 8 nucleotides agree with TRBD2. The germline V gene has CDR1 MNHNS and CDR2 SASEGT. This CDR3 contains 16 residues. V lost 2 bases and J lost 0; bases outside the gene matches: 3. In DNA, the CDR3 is TGTGCCAGCAGTGAATCTAGCGGGTTAGCCAAAAACATTCAGTACTTC. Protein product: CASSESSGLAKNIQYF.

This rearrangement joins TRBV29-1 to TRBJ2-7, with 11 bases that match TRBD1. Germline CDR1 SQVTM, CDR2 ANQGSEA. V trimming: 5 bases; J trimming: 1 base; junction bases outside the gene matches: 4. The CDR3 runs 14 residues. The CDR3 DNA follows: TGCAGCGTTACTGGGACAGGGGGGTCCTACGAGCAGTACTTC. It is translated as CSVTGTGGSYEQYF.

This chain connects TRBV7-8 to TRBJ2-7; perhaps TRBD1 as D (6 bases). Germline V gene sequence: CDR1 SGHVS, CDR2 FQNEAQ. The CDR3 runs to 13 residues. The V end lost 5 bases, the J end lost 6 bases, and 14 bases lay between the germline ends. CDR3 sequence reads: CASSLQGTCEQYV. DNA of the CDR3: TGTGCCAGCAGCCTACAGGGTACCTGCGAGCAGTACGTC.

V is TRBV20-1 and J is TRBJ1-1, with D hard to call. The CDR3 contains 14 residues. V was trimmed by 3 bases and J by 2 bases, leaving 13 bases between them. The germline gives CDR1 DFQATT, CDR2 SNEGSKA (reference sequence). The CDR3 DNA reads TGCAGTGCTAGTGTGACAAGATTAAACACTGAAGCTTTCTTT. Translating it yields CSASVTRLNTEAFF.

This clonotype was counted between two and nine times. The CDR3 protein is CASSRRGSPTEAFF. Here the CDR3 DNA reads TGTGCCAGCAGCCGGCGGGGGAGCCCGACTGAAGCTTTCTTT. This chain connects TRBV28 to TRBJ1-1, with D possibly matching TRBD1 (5 bases). In germline, CDR1 is MDHEN, CDR2 SYDVKM. V was shortened by 6 bases and J by 5 bases, with 16 bases between the two germline ends. The CDR3 extends over 14 amino acids.

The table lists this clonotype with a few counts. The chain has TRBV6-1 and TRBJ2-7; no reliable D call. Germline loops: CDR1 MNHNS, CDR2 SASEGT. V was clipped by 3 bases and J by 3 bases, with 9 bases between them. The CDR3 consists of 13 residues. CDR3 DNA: TGTGCCAGCAGTGATCGATCCTTCTACGAGCAGTACGTC. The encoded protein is CASSDRSFYEQYV.

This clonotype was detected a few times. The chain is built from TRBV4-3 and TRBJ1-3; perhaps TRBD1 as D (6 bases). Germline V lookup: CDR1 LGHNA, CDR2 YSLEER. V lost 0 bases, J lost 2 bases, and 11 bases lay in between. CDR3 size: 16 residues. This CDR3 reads CASSQDLPGAGNTIYF. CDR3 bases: TGCGCCAGCAGCCAAGATCTCCCAGGGGCTGGAAACACCATATATTTT.

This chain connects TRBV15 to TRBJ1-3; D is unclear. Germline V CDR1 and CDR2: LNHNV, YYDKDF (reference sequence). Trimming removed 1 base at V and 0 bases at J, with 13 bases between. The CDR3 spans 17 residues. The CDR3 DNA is TGTGCCACCAGCAGAGGGACGCTGGCCTTCTCTGGAAACACCATATATTTT. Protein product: CATSRGTLAFSGNTIYF.

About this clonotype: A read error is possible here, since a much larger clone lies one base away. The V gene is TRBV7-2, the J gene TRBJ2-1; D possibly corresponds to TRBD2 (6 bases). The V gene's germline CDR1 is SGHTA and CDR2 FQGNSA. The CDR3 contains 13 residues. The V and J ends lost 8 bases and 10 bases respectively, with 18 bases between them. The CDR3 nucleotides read TGTGCCAGCTCACCCGGGAGCGCTCGAGAGCAGTTCTTC. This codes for CASSPGSAREQFF.

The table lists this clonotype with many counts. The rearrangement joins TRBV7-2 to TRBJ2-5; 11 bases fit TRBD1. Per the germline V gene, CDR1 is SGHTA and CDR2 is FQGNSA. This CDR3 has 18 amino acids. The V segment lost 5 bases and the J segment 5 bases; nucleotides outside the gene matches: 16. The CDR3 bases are TGTGCCAGCAGCCCATCCGGACAGGGGGCGCGAGGAAGGGAGACCCAGTACTTC. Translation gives CASSPSGQGARGRETQYF.